This T cell receptor beta chain is drawn from a study of regulatory T cells in long-lasting Graves disease (dated by TCRdb to about 2021). About the full investigation: Newly diagnosed Graves' disease patients had taken antithyroid drugs for less than 3 months. The study was conducted in China and was registered as a clinical trial. Patients with persistent Graves' disease were compared with patients with newly diagnosed Graves' disease using TCR sequencing and RNA sequencing of peripheral blood. TCR sequencing covered 13 persistent and around 20 newly diagnosed Graves' disease patients, 33 samples in total.

Interpreted using the paper, the time point label stands for: newly diagnosed GD, antithyroid drugs for less than 3 months. RNA was extracted from PBMCs in TRIzol for both TCR sequencing and RNA sequencing. The diagnosis of Graves' disease was made according to American Thyroid Association guidelines. The patients came from an endocrinology department in Xi'an, China. Each patient gave approximately 9 milliliters of peripheral blood, collected in an EDTA anticoagulant tube. Ficoll Paque Plus density gradient separation was used to isolate PBMCs, and no further T cell sorting was performed. RNA quality was checked with an Agilent 2100 Bioanalyzer and agarose gel, and concentration with a NanoDrop 2000. The paper as a whole reports these results and caveats: The study examined only peripheral blood because the primary lesion, thyroid tissue, could not be accessed. Lower TCR Shannon entropy and fewer highly expanded clones were observed in persistent Graves' disease patients than in newly diagnosed patients, which suggested clonal expansion. The small sample size was acknowledged by the authors as a limitation that may reduce accuracy. Sequencing and analysis were restricted to the TCR beta chain. Preferential use of TRBV28, TRBJ1-2 and TRBJ2-5 was observed in persistent disease, whereas TRBV20-1 and TRBJ2-1 were favored in newly diagnosed disease. Persistent patients shared more public clonotypes among themselves (fewer than 3,000) than newly diagnosed patients did (roughly 910).

The germline V gene provides CDR1 SGDLS and CDR2 YYNGEE. The CDR3 runs 14 amino acids, cysteine and phenylalanine included. Only the CDR3 part of the read is kept: 42 bases, read in frame from the first base. V was cut back by 0 bases and J by 2 bases, leaving a gap of 9 bases between them. As concerns this clonotype: The clone's antigen remains unknown. There are no base qualities to consult, and no much larger clone falls within one base.

Library generation was performed with multiplex PCR. The sequencer listed for this sample is Illumina HiSeq 4000. CDR3 regions were amplified by Arm-PCR with iRepertoire HTBI primers to construct TCR beta libraries. PCR products were gel purified before sequencing. In the authors' own workflow: Gene usage analysis of CDR3 amino acid clonotypes used the 62 TRBV and around 14 TRBJ segments found across samples. Filtered high-quality paired reads were merged into contigs using COPE and FqMerger. BLAST was used to align contigs to IMGT TRBV, TRBD and TRBJ reference genes, with CDR3 defined following IMGT. Clonotypes above 0.1% frequency were classified as highly expanded clones. Shannon entropy was used to measure repertoire diversity, and the Gini coefficient was used to measure V-J evenness. A clonotype found in more than one individual was treated as public. TCRdb itself trimmed the public reads at Q25 with fastp, ran MiXCR and retained productive beta chains. Entries that share a CDR3 protein sequence are merged under the most common genes and DNA. The V and J calls follow TCRdb's processing rather than the paper's. The sample contains roughly 420,000 distinct CDR3 sequences, less than 20% of them found a single time. The biggest ten clones account for roughly a tenth of the sample.

These data also featured in a second study, about T cells in Graves' hyperthyroidism and ophthalmopathy. The other study reports the following: A patient counted as having stable Graves' hyperthyroidism if no progression to ophthalmopathy occurred over 18 months of follow-up. Hyperthyroidism patients were newly diagnosed, had a disease duration of under 2 months, and were aged 18 to 65 years. Any patient with an uncontrolled infection, another autoimmune disease, pregnancy or lactation was excluded. Clinical symptoms, serum thyroxine and TRAb, thyroid ultrasound, and orbital computed tomography formed the basis for the diagnoses. For the first round of RT-PCR on the TCR CDR3, the HTBI primer set was used together with the Qiagen OneStep RT-PCR kit. Most expanded thyroid clonotypes (frequency above 0.001) were also detected in blood, suggesting blood repertoires may reflect thyroid immune responses. A model built on a 13 V-J signature distinguished ophthalmopathy from stable hyperthyroidism, reaching 87.88% sensitivity and 81.08% specificity in cross-validation and 80%/75% in testing. During validation, the model predicted progression to ophthalmopathy a median of around 7 months ahead of onset, with roughly 65% sensitivity and around 73% specificity. To identify TCR V-J signatures that set the groups apart, the researchers used a discovery cohort of 100 or so patients, made up of 40 to 45 with Graves' ophthalmopathy and some 56 with stable Graves' hyperthyroidism. Whether ophthalmopathy could be predicted prospectively was tested in an independent validation cohort made up of about 18 hyperthyroidism patients plus 17 patients who later progressed to ophthalmopathy. The 85 to 100 discovery patients were divided at random into training and test sets in a 7:3 ratio. In several Graves' hyperthyroidism patients, the study also compared T-cell repertoires from thyroid tissue with T-cell repertoires from blood. After sampling, hyperthyroidism patients received methimazole starting at 30 mg daily, and ophthalmopathy patients received high-dose intravenous methylprednisolone. Libraries were constructed in a second round of multiplex PCR, after which size selection and purification were performed. Sequencing of the libraries was done on an Illumina HiSeq2000 using paired-end 100 bp reads. SOAPnuke was used to process the raw data, throwing out any read that contained adapters or uncalled bases, had a mean Phred below 15, or lacked an exact constant-primer or identifier match. COPE v1.2.5 was used to merge the high-quality paired reads, and each unique nucleotide sequence was defined as a clonotype. Clonotypes were aligned to IMGT TRBV, TRBD and TRBJ reference segments using MiTCR v1.1. The analysis was restricted to V-J combinations with a frequency above 0.0001, which together covered about 99% of the repertoires. The TCS score was defined as F50 (clonal expansion) divided by E x V (chaos), with BLOSUM62-based TCRdist calculated between CDR3 peptides within each V-J. Welch's t-statistics and random forest reduced roughly 530 V-J features to roughly 13, which were used in a naive Bayes classifier (R e1071). Sample size was not statistically predetermined, and investigators were not blinded to group allocation. According to the paper, TCR Vbeta CDR3 sequencing was carried out on approximately 140 peripheral blood samples, which came from approximately 43 ophthalmopathy, about 75 hyperthyroidism and some 17 progressor patients.

The chain links TRBV9 with TRBJ2-7; the D region possibly corresponds to TRBD1 (6 bases align). The origin of this receptor is a woman aged 30 to 39 with Graves disease. Donor details come from another sample of the same person, matched by shared clones. The sample here was peripheral blood mononuclear cells (PBMCs), taken at new diagnosis, from a patient treated with antithyroid drugs. The nucleotide sequence is TGTGCCAGCAGCGTAGGAGGGGGTACCTACGAGCAGTACTTC. Translated, this gives CASSVGGGTYEQYF.